The 12 T cell receptor beta chains in this list originate from one sample, sequenced in a study of blood T cell repertoires in COVID-19. Here immunoSEQ multiplex PCR was the method, and the copy in TCRdb shows in-frame clones only, minus some. The sample lists 300,000 to 350,000 clones; around 90% were seen once. The sequencing input was peripheral blood. The receptors shown here come from a young man with COVID-19, enrolled during active disease.

The J gene is TRBJ2-2, the V gene TRBV15; D is perhaps TRBD2 (5 bases). Germline CDR1 and CDR2: LNHNV and YYDKDF (reference sequence). The CDR3 runs 16 residues. Trimming left V 4 bases short and J 0 bases short, with 12 bases between. CDR3 nucleotide sequence: TGTGCCACCAGCATTACCGGGATTACGAACACCGGGGAGCTGTTTTTT. Protein product: CATSITGITNTGELFF.

This chain connects TRBV29-1 to TRBJ2-2, with D perhaps TRBD1 (5 bases). Trimming removed 7 bases from V and 6 bases from J, with 15 bases in between. Germline-derived CDR1 and CDR2 are SQVTM and ANQGSEA. This CDR3 contains 13 residues. As DNA, the CDR3 is TGCAGCGGCGTAAGGGGATCAGCCGGGGAGCTGTTTTTT. Protein: CSGVRGSAGELFF.

CDR3 nucleotides: TGTGCCAGCAGCCAAGAGGTGGTAGCGGGAGAACCCTACGAGCAGTACTTC. Translated, it gives CASSQEVVAGEPYEQYF. The chain recombines TRBV3-1 (or the pseudogene TRBV3-2) with TRBJ2-7, with TRBD2 matching over 9 bases. V shed 0 bases and J 2 bases; nucleotides not matched to a gene: 8. The CDR3 is made up of 17 amino acids. Germline V gene data show CDR1 as LGHDT and CDR2 as YNNKEL (reference sequence).

This clone has more than one count but fewer than ten. This chain connects TRBV2 to TRBJ1-2, with D possibly being TRBD1 (6 bases). Germline V gene data show CDR1 as SNHLY and CDR2 as FYNNEI. Trimming removed 5 bases from V and 4 bases from J, with 17 bases in between. This CDR3 contains 15 residues. The CDR3 protein is CASSTSTGYGYGYTF. Written as DNA, the CDR3 is TGTGCCAGCAGTACAAGTACAGGGTACGGCTATGGCTACACCTTC.

The rearrangement uses TRBV5-1 and TRBJ2-3; no firm D call. There are 14 residues in the CDR3. Trimming removed 4 bases from V and 3 bases from J, with 12 bases in between. Germline assignment: CDR1 SGHRS and CDR2 YFSETQ. The CDR3 reads CASSPATRTDTQYF. For the CDR3, the DNA is TGCGCCAGCAGCCCAGCTACCAGGACAGATACGCAGTATTTT.

This clone has a handful of counts. The CDR3 reads CASSLGVGTGTYEQYF. The CDR3 DNA reads TGTGCCAGCAGCTTAGGGGTTGGGACAGGGACCTACGAGCAGTACTTC. This sequence joins TRBV7-8 and TRBJ2-7, with 9 bases that match TRBD1. J was trimmed by 2 bases and V by 1 base; bases with no gene match: 6. The length of the CDR3 is 16 residues. Germline CDR1 and CDR2: SGHVS and FQNEAQ.

A single count supports this clone. The chain is built from TRBV9 and TRBJ1-1; 7 bases are shared with TRBD1. This CDR3 is built from 14 residues. In germline, CDR1 is SGDLS, CDR2 YYNGEE. The trim removed 5 bases at V and 7 bases at J, leaving 11 bases unmatched. The chain's CDR3 is CASSLGQKGFEAFF. CDR3 bases: TGTGCCAGCAGTTTGGGACAGAAGGGATTTGAAGCTTTCTTT. The complete variable domain, with remaining parts taken from reference TRBV9 and TRBJ1-1, reads DSGVTQTPKHLITATGQRVTLRCSPRSGDLSVYWYQQSLDQGLQFLIQYYNGEERAKGNILERFSAQQFPDLHSELNLSSLELGDSALYFCASSLGQKGFEAFFGQGTRLTVV.

The genes are TRBV27 and TRBJ2-1, with 9 bases that match TRBD2. Trimming removed 2 bases from V and 3 bases from J; junction bases left unmatched: 8. The germline gives CDR1 MNHEY, CDR2 SMNVEV (reference sequence). CDR3 size: 17 residues. CDR3: CASSLGRGGRDYNEQFF. CDR3 nucleotides: TGTGCCAGCAGTTTAGGGCGCGGCGGGAGGGACTACAATGAGCAGTTCTTC.

The rearrangement uses TRBV6-2 or TRBV6-3 and TRBJ2-1; 8 bases align to TRBD1. CDR3 length: 14 amino acids. The ends lost 5 bases at V and 3 bases at J; junction bases unmatched: 3. Germline loops: CDR1 MNHEY, CDR2 SVGEGT. DNA for the CDR3: TGTGCCAGCAGTGGACAGGGCATCTACAATGAGCAGTTCTTC. Its translation: CASSGQGIYNEQFF.

The chain joins TRBV5-4 to TRBJ2-7, with TRBD1 matching 9 bases. The CDR3 consists of 15 residues. Looked up from germline, CDR1 is SGHNT and CDR2 is YYREEE (reference sequence). Trimming took 6 bases from V and 1 from J; bases not matched to a gene: 8. CDR3 amino acids: CASTSAGQGSYEQYF. CDR3 sequence (DNA): TGTGCCAGCACCTCCGCGGGACAGGGATCCTACGAGCAGTACTTC.

The chain links TRBV5-1 to TRBJ2-7; weak D call: TRBD1 (5 bases). From germline, CDR1 is SGHRS and CDR2 YFSETQ. Trimming pared 0 bases from V and 2 bases from J, leaving 12 bases between. The CDR3 is made up of 15 amino acids. The CDR3 is CASSLAQGLPYEQYF. In nucleotides, the CDR3 is TGCGCCAGCAGCTTGGCCCAGGGATTACCCTACGAGCAGTACTTC.

This rearrangement joins TRBV4-1 to TRBJ2-2; TRBD2 matches at 8 bases. The CDR3 totals 16 residues. CDR1 is MGHRA, CDR2 YSYEKL, per germline. V shed 3 bases, J shed 6 bases, and the junction held 9 bases outside the gene matches. The CDR3 region is CASSHEPGLGPGELFF. CDR3 nucleotide sequence: TGCGCCAGCAGCCACGAACCGGGACTAGGACCCGGGGAGCTGTTTTTT.